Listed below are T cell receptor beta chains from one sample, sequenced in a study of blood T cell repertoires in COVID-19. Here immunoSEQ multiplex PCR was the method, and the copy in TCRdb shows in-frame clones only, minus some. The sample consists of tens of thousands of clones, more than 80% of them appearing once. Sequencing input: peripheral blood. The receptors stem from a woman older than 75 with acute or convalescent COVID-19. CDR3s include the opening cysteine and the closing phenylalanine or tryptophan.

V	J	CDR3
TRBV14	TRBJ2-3	CASSQSLGTGPHTDTQYF
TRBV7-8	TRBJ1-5	CASSPLGGSPWPQHF
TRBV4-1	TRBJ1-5	CASSRAVEQPQHF
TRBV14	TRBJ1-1	CASSQDLSRTEAFF
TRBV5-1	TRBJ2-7	CASSLGPISGRAKAYEQYF
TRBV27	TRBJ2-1	CASSLRDRGYNEQFF
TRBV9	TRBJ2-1	CASSVFVNEQFF
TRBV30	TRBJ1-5	CAWSNRGNQPQHF
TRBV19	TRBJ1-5	CASTLGGGSNQPQHF
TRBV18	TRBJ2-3	CASSPGRSTDTQYF
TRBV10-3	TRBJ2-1	CAISDSLAGSYNEQFF
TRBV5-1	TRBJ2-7	CASSRDRDISYEQYF
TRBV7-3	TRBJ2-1	CASSAQGAGGYNEQFF
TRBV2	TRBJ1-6	CASRGRRDRVDNSPLHF
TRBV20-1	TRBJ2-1	CSASSGVLYNEQFF
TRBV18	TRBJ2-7	CASRGSLYEQYF
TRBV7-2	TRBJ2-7	CASSRGTGFSYEQYF
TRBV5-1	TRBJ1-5	CASSPDRGTQPQHF
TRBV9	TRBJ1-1	CASSVATGGSAEAFF
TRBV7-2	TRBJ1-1	CASSLKSTGNTEAFF
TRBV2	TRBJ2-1	CASRGTSGGYEQFF
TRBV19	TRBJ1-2	CASKLGGPNNYGYTF
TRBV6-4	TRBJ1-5	CASSEGPHQPQHF
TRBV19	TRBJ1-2	CASSIQGQGAYTF
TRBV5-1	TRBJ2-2	CASSLPVLAGVGELFF
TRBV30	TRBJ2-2	CAWSVISGGAGELFF
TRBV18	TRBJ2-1	CASSPNWGDNEQFF
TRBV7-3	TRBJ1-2	CASSLVGHYGYTF
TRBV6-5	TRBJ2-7	CASSHDRVRGEQYF
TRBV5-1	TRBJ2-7	CASSLEGLPRGEQYF
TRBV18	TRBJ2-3	CASSRALAGVSTDTQYF
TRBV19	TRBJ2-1	CASSIEGQAYNEQFF
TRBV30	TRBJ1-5	CAWSVLYGNQPQHF
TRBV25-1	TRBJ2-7	CASANSRYEQYF
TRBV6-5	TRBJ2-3	CASRPLGVTDTQYF
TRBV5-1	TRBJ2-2	CASSFEGQGHTGELFF
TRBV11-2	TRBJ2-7	CASSLQDRDLPFKNEQYF
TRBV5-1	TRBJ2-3	CASSIGAGDTQYF
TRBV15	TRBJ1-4	CATSRRGQGATNEKLFF
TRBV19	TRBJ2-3	CASSRSGVNTDTQYF
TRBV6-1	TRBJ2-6	CASSEIGEGSGANVLTF
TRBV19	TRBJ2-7	CASSTQHRGQSPSSYEQYF
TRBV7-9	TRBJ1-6	CASSPTTSGQGSPLHF
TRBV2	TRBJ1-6	CASRGDSYYNSPLHF